Following are 13 T cell receptor beta chains from one sample sequenced in a study of shared T cell receptors in the human thymus. The repertoire was sequenced with immunoSEQ multiplex PCR; TCRdb's copy has only in-frame clones and lacks some. The sample shows some 660,000 clones, around 87% of them seen only once. The same data also contributed to another study, on human thymus T cells.

The sample comprised thymocytes. The receptors were gathered from a boy younger than two with a congenital heart defect.

The rearrangement joins TRBV11-2 to TRBJ2-2; tentative D call: TRBD1 (5 bases). This CDR3 contains 16 residues. V was shortened by 2 bases and J by 0 bases, with 10 bases between the two germline ends. Per the germline V gene, CDR1 is SGHAT and CDR2 is FQNNGV. The CDR3: CASSLNRTPNTGELFF. The CDR3 DNA sequence: TGTGCCAGCAGCTTAAACAGGACCCCGAACACCGGGGAGCTGTTTTTT.

V usage is TRBV9 and J usage is TRBJ2-1; 9 bases align to TRBD2. J was trimmed by 0 bases and V by 4 bases; bases with no gene match: 11. Germline loops: CDR1 SGDLS, CDR2 YYNGEE. The CDR3 is 18 amino acids. The CDR3 here is CASSPSPSGVSSYNEQFF. The DNA of the CDR3 is TGTGCCAGCAGCCCGTCCCCTAGCGGGGTAAGCTCCTACAATGAGCAGTTCTTC.

The chain couples TRBV7-2 to TRBJ2-3; 12 nucleotides align to TRBD2. Germline V CDR1 and CDR2: SGHTA, FQGNSA. V dropped 5 bases and J dropped 4; count of bases not matched to a gene: 4. This CDR3 region has 15 residues. The CDR3 region has the DNA TGTGCCAGCAGCAAGAGGACTAGCGGGGCAGATACGCAGTATTTT. Translating gives CASSKRTSGADTQYF.

The chain uses TRBV19 and TRBJ1-3, with 8 bases fitting TRBD1. After removal of 3 bases from V and 5 bases from J, the junction contained 6 bases not matched to a gene. CDR1 is LNHDA and CDR2 is SQIVND in the germline V gene (reference sequence). This CDR3 spans 15 amino acids. The CDR3 protein is CASSMSGQGRNTIYF. In DNA, the CDR3 is TGTGCCAGTAGTATGAGCGGACAGGGTAGAAACACCATATATTTT.

The J gene is TRBJ2-3, the V gene TRBV28, with TRBD1 identical over 7 bases. The germline gives CDR1 MDHEN, CDR2 SYDVKM. V dropped 5 bases and J dropped 3; count of bases not matched to a gene: 8. The CDR3 is made up of 15 amino acids. The CDR3 spells CASSKGGLRTDTQYF. The CDR3 DNA is TGTGCCAGCAGTAAAGGGGGCTTGCGGACAGATACGCAGTATTTT.

This rearrangement joins TRBV4-3 to TRBJ2-1; 9 positions agree with TRBD2. V dropped 0 bases and J dropped 3; count of bases not matched to a gene: 3. The CDR3 runs 16 residues. CDR1 is LGHNA, CDR2 YSLEER, per germline. The CDR3 DNA reads TGCGCCAGCAGCCAAGAGGGGACTAGCAGCTACAATGAGCAGTTCTTC. This sequence encodes CASSQEGTSSYNEQFF.

This chain links TRBV7-9 with TRBJ1-1; D not certain. The CDR3 runs to 14 residues. Trimming removed 2 bases at V and 8 bases at J, with 15 bases between. In germline, CDR1 is SEHNR, CDR2 FQNEAQ (reference sequence). CDR3 sequence: CASSLKGGFLEAFF. The CDR3 nucleotides read TGTGCCAGCAGCTTAAAAGGAGGATTTCTAGAAGCTTTCTTT.

The chain couples TRBV27 to TRBJ2-7; TRBD1 matches 8 bases. CDR3 length: 14 residues. The trim removed 5 bases at V and 3 bases at J, leaving 6 bases unmatched. CDR1 is MNHEY, CDR2 SMNVEV, per germline (reference sequence). The DNA for the CDR3 is TGTGCCAGCAGTACCGGGACAGGCCTCTACGAGCAGTACTTC. Its translation is CASSTGTGLYEQYF.

This chain connects TRBV27 to TRBJ1-1; maybe TRBD1 (5 bases). Trimming shortened V by 6 bases and J by 4 bases, and 15 bases separated the two germline ends. The CDR3 runs to 14 residues. Per the germline V gene, CDR1 is MNHEY and CDR2 is SMNVEV (reference sequence). CDR3 residues: CASSRGGGGTEAFF. In DNA, the CDR3 is TGTGCCAGCAGCCGGGGTGGGGGGGGCACTGAAGCTTTCTTT.

This CDR3 is CASSSRPGTEAFF. CDR3 sequence (DNA): TGCGCCAGCAGTAGTCGACCGGGGACTGAAGCTTTCTTT. The chain recombines TRBV4-3 with TRBJ1-1; D remains ambiguous. Germline CDR1 LGHNA, CDR2 YSLEER. There are 13 residues in the CDR3. V lost 6 bases and J lost 5, with 13 bases in between.

The chain is built from TRBV4-1 and TRBJ1-1; D is perhaps TRBD1 (5 bases). From germline, CDR1 is MGHRA and CDR2 YSYEKL. The CDR3 has 16 amino acids. The V and J ends lost 2 bases and 4 bases respectively, with 17 bases between them. This chain's CDR3 is CASSQKAGRGTTEAFF. CDR3 DNA: TGCGCCAGCAGCCAAAAGGCGGGCCGGGGGACCACTGAAGCTTTCTTT.

The rearrangement uses TRBV4-3 and TRBJ2-3; D gene unclear. This CDR3 is built from 15 residues. V lost 3 bases, J lost 4 bases, and 14 bases lay in between. CDR1 LGHNA and CDR2 YSLEER come from the germline V gene. CDR3 nucleotides: TGCGCCAGCAGCCATCCCGACGACTCGGCAGATACGCAGTATTTT. It codes for CASSHPDDSADTQYF.

In its sample, this clone was seen a few times. The chain couples TRBV10-2 to TRBJ1-3; D might be TRBD1 (6 bases). Trimming left V 8 bases short and J 0 bases short, with 20 bases between. The CDR3 is 17 amino acids. CDR1 and CDR2 from the germline V gene are WSHSY and SAAADI. Written as DNA, the CDR3 is TGCGCCAGCTTGGCGAAGAAACAGGGCACCTCTGGAAACACCATATATTTT. It yields the protein CASLAKKQGTSGNTIYF.